The 24 T cell receptor beta chains given below trace back to one sample, sequenced in a study of blood T cell repertoires in COVID-19. The repertoire was sequenced with immunoSEQ multiplex PCR; TCRdb's copy has only in-frame clones and lacks some. The table shows 150,000 to 200,000 clones, with around 87% occurring only once. The sample consisted of peripheral blood. These receptors originate from a woman in her 70s with COVID-19, enrolled during active disease.

V and J are TRBV4-2 and TRBJ1-3, with 9 bases matching TRBD1. Germline values: CDR1 LGHNA, CDR2 YNFKEQ. The CDR3 runs 18 residues. The trim removed 0 bases at V and 5 bases at J, leaving 11 bases unmatched. CDR3 amino acids: CASSQDWVRQGVRNTIYF. Written as DNA, the CDR3 is TGTGCCAGCAGCCAAGACTGGGTGAGACAGGGGGTAAGAAACACCATATATTTT.

The chain links TRBV9 to TRBJ2-1, with 11 bases lining up with TRBD2. CDR1 is SGDLS and CDR2 is YYNGEE in the germline V gene. This CDR3 region has 13 residues. The V segment lost 3 bases and the J segment 7 bases; nucleotides outside the gene matches: 0. The DNA for the CDR3 is TGTGCCAGCAGCGCTAGCGGGAGGAATGAGCAGTTCTTC. Its translation: CASSASGRNEQFF.

The chain has TRBV2 and TRBJ1-3, with TRBD1 as a possible D gene (5 bases). The CDR3 is made up of 15 amino acids. Trimming left V 8 bases short and J 0 bases short, with 14 bases between. Germline CDR1 is SNHLY and CDR2 is FYNNEI. The CDR3 bases are TGTGCCAGCGCCCCCTTAACAGGCTCTGGAAACACCATATATTTT. It encodes CASAPLTGSGNTIYF.

This clone was seen a few times. The V call is TRBV27, the J call TRBJ1-6, with unresolved D. Trimming stripped 5 bases from V and 5 bases from J, with 10 bases between. CDR1 MNHEY and CDR2 SMNVEV come from the germline V gene (reference sequence). The CDR3 spans 14 residues. The CDR3, as DNA: TGTGCCAGCAGTAACAAGGGAGATAATTCACCCCTCCACTTT. This translates into CASSNKGDNSPLHF.

This chain connects TRBV27 to TRBJ1-2; TRBD1 aligns across 7 bases. There are 13 residues in the CDR3. The V gene end was trimmed by 5 bases and the J gene end by 5 bases; junction bases not matched to a gene: 5. CDR1 and CDR2 from the germline V gene are MNHEY and SMNVEV (reference sequence). In DNA, the CDR3 is TGTGCCAGCAGTCGACAGGGCGGGTATGGCTACACCTTC. Its translation: CASSRQGGYGYTF.

The chain employs TRBV19 and TRBJ2-3; TRBD2 aligns across 8 bases. V lost 4 bases, J lost 6 bases, and 6 bases stayed unmatched. Germline loops: CDR1 LNHDA, CDR2 SQIVND (reference sequence). This CDR3 is 14 amino acids long. The CDR3 sequence is CASSRLARGDTQYF. CDR3 DNA: TGTGCCAGTAGTAGACTAGCGAGAGGGGATACGCAGTATTTT. The whole variable domain, remainder taken from reference TRBV19 and TRBJ2-3, is DGGITQSPKYLFRKEGQNVTLSCEQNLNHDAMYWYRQDPGQGLRLIYYSQIVNDFQKGDIAEGYSVSREKKESFPLTVTSAQKNPTAFYLCASSRLARGDTQYFGPGTRLTVL.

The chain has TRBV6-4 and TRBJ2-2; 7 nucleotides agree with TRBD1. This CDR3 region has 16 residues. After removal of 4 bases from V and 4 bases from J, the junction contained 9 bases not matched to a gene. Germline-derived CDR1 and CDR2 are MRHNA and SNTAGT. The DNA for the CDR3 is TGTGCCAGCAGTGCAGTCCGGGACAGTCCCACCGGGGAGCTGTTTTTT. It codes for CASSAVRDSPTGELFF.

The chain carries TRBV7-6 and TRBJ2-2; possible D gene TRBD1, 5 bases. The germline V gene has CDR1 SGHVS and CDR2 FNYEAQ. V was cut by 5 bases and J by 1 base, with 8 bases left in between. The CDR3 is 14 amino acids. The CDR3 DNA sequence: TGTGCCAGCAGCCAGACAGAGAACACCGGGGAGCTGTTTTTT. Translating it yields CASSQTENTGELFF.

This chain joins TRBV30 and TRBJ2-7; 11 positions agree with TRBD2. The CDR3 loop spans 13 amino acids. Trimming took 4 bases from V and 4 from J; bases not matched to a gene: 3. Germline-derived CDR1 and CDR2 are GTSNPN and SVGIG (reference sequence). The DNA for the CDR3 is TGTGCCTGGATGTCTAGCGGGGGGTACGAGCAGTACTTC. This encodes CAWMSSGGYEQYF.

The chain has TRBV7-8 and TRBJ1-4, with 7 bases matching TRBD1. CDR1 is SGHVS, CDR2 FQNEAQ, per germline. The CDR3 totals 14 residues. V shed 5 bases and J 5 bases; nucleotides not matched to a gene: 5. The CDR3 region is CASSTGVGNEKLFF. CDR3 bases: TGTGCCAGCAGCACAGGGGTCGGGAATGAAAAACTGTTTTTT. Based on the CDR3 plus reference TRBV7-8 and TRBJ1-4, the full variable domain is GAGVSQSPRYKVAKRGQDVALRCDPISGHVSLFWYQQALGQGPEFLTYFQNEAQLDKSGLPSDRFFAERPEGSVSTLKIQRTQQEDSAVYLCASSTGVGNEKLFFGSGTQLSVL.

This chain links TRBV6-5 with TRBJ2-1, with D uncertain. V lost 6 bases, J lost 6 bases, and 9 bases lay in between. CDR1 is MNHEY, CDR2 SVGAGI, per germline. The CDR3 totals 12 residues. This chain's CDR3 is CASSPAVNEQFF. The CDR3 DNA sequence: TGTGCCAGCAGCCCCGCGGTCAATGAGCAGTTCTTC.

The V gene is TRBV6-5, the J gene TRBJ1-1; possible D gene TRBD1, 6 bases. Germline V CDR1 and CDR2: MNHEY, SVGAGI. The length of the CDR3 is 12 residues. Trimming took 5 bases from V and 5 from J, leaving 9 bases between them. The chain's CDR3 is CASSRGLTEAFF. CDR3 sequence (DNA): TGTGCCAGCAGTAGGGGGTTGACTGAAGCTTTCTTT.

This rearrangement joins TRBV3-1 (or the pseudogene TRBV3-2) to TRBJ2-2; 13 nucleotides match TRBD2. CDR1 is LGHDT, CDR2 YNNKEL, per germline (reference sequence). J lost 2 bases, V lost 1 base, and 10 bases had no gene match. The CDR3 length is 20 residues. The CDR3 loop is CASSQGGARTSGRNTGELFF. CDR3 bases: TGTGCCAGCAGCCAAGGTGGAGCGAGGACTAGCGGGAGAAACACCGGGGAGCTGTTTTTT.

CDR3 residues: CASSWAGGYEQYF. As DNA, the CDR3 is TGTGCCAGCAGCTGGGCAGGGGGCTACGAGCAGTACTTC. The V call is TRBV5-6, the J call TRBJ2-7; 7 nucleotides align to TRBD1. CDR1 is SGHDT, CDR2 YYEEEE, per germline. With V trimmed by 3 bases and J by 3 bases, 3 bases remained unmatched. The length of the CDR3 is 13 residues.

V usage is TRBV4-2 and J usage is TRBJ2-7, with 7 positions matching TRBD2. The CDR3 consists of 16 residues. The V gene's germline CDR1 is LGHNA and CDR2 YNFKEQ. After removal of 0 bases from V and 5 bases from J, the junction contained 10 bases not matched to a gene. CDR3 region: CASSQDFGTNPNEQYF. As DNA, the CDR3 is TGTGCCAGCAGCCAAGATTTCGGGACTAATCCCAACGAGCAGTACTTC.

The CDR3 is CASSLLASEGNEQFF. In DNA, the CDR3 is TGCGCCAGCAGCCTACTAGCGAGCGAAGGGAATGAGCAGTTCTTC. The J gene is TRBJ2-1, the V gene TRBV5-1; 7 nucleotides line up with TRBD2. This CDR3 is 15 amino acids long. Trimming at V came to 4 bases and at J to 7 bases, leaving 11 bases not matched to a gene. Germline CDR1 reads SGHRS; CDR2 reads YFSETQ.

This rearrangement joins TRBV10-3 to TRBJ2-7; D unresolved. CDR3 length equals 14 residues. Trimming removed 3 bases at V and 0 bases at J, with 9 bases between. Looked up from germline, CDR1 is ENHRY and CDR2 is SYGVKD. CDR3 loop: CAISDLRLSYEQYF. The CDR3 DNA reads as TGTGCCATCAGTGACTTGCGCCTCTCCTACGAGCAGTACTTC.

V usage is TRBV5-1 and J usage is TRBJ2-7; D is perhaps TRBD1 (5 bases). The germline CDR1 and CDR2 sequences are SGHRS and YFSETQ. V was clipped by 0 bases and J by 11 bases, with 15 bases between them. This CDR3 comprises 13 residues. The CDR3 DNA follows: TGCGCCAGCAGCTTGGAAGGGGTACCCGCCGAGTACTTC. Its protein product is CASSLEGVPAEYF.

Here the CDR3 reads CASSQDARLAGGGTQYF. In DNA form, the CDR3 reads TGCGCCAGCAGCCAAGATGCTAGACTAGCGGGAGGGGGGACCCAGTACTTC. This chain joins TRBV4-1 and TRBJ2-5, with TRBD2 matching 14 bases. This CDR3 comprises 17 residues. Unmatched junction bases numbered 7, after V lost 0 bases and J lost 7 bases. The germline CDR1 and CDR2 sequences are MGHRA and YSYEKL.

The chain is built from TRBV6-4 and TRBJ2-5; maybe TRBD2 (6 bases). The CDR3 contains 16 residues. The germline V gene has CDR1 MRHNA and CDR2 SNTAGT. Trimming shortened V by 2 bases and J by 0 bases, and 13 bases separated the two germline ends. CDR3 bases: TGTGCCAGCAGTGACGGCGAAAGGACTAACCAAGAGACCCAGTACTTC. It is translated as CASSDGERTNQETQYF.

V usage is TRBV7-3 and J usage is TRBJ1-6; TRBD1 is a possible D gene (5 bases). Germline CDR1 SGHTA, CDR2 FQGTGA. The CDR3 spans 16 residues. Trimming took off 0 bases at V and 4 bases at J, with 10 bases between the two ends. DNA of the CDR3: TGTGCCAGCAGCTTAACAGGCGGGGGTTATAATTCACCCCTCCACTTT. It is translated as CASSLTGGGYNSPLHF.

This chain joins TRBV6-4 and TRBJ1-5, with TRBD1 matching 7 bases. The CDR3 totals 15 residues. CDR1 is MRHNA and CDR2 is SNTAGT in the germline V gene. Trimming removed 7 bases from V and 7 bases from J; junction bases left unmatched: 13. The CDR3 coding sequence is TGTGCCAGCACCCGATACAGGGGATTCGGCCAGCCCCAGCATTTT. Translation gives CASTRYRGFGQPQHF.

This chain connects TRBV6-5 to TRBJ1-2; the match to TRBD1 covers 8 bases. The V gene end was trimmed by 6 bases and the J gene end by 5 bases; junction bases not matched to a gene: 5. Per germline, CDR1 MNHEY and CDR2 SVGAGI. The CDR3 has 13 amino acids. The CDR3 DNA reads TGTGCCAGCAGCGACAGGGGTGGTTATGGCTACACCTTC. It translates to CASSDRGGYGYTF.

The rearrangement links TRBV5-1 to TRBJ2-1; D might be TRBD2 (6 bases). This CDR3 region has 14 residues. V lost 1 base and J lost 5, with 10 bases in between. From germline, CDR1 is SGHRS and CDR2 YFSETQ. The CDR3 loop is CASSLRPGDNEQFF. The CDR3 nucleotides read TGCGCCAGCAGCTTGCGTCCGGGAGACAATGAGCAGTTCTTC. The entire variable domain, with the rest obtained from reference TRBV5-1 and TRBJ2-1, is as follows: KAGVTQTPRYLIKTRGQQVTLSCSPISGHRSVSWYQQTPGQGLQFLFEYFSETQRNKGNFPGRFSGRQFSNSRSEMNVSTLELGDSALYLCASSLRPGDNEQFFGPGTRLTVL.